These 26 T cell receptor beta chains were sequenced from one sample in a study of cytotoxic CD8 clonotypes in ibrutinib-treated CLL. Sequencing used immunoSEQ multiplex PCR; TCRdb keeps in-frame clones, though not all of them. Here the sample spans under 200,000 clones, roughly 80% being singletons. Sequenced here: PBMCs, sampled after 12 months of ibrutinib treatment. These receptors were collected from a human donor with chronic lymphocytic leukemia.

The chain links TRBV29-1 to TRBJ2-1; 9 bases match TRBD1. The CDR3 sequence is 14 residues long. Trimming cost V 5 bases and J 1 base; bases outside gene matches: 3. In germline, CDR1 is SQVTM, CDR2 ANQGSEA. CDR3 sequence: CSVSGTGSYNEQFF. The CDR3 DNA sequence: TGCAGCGTTTCCGGGACAGGGTCCTACAATGAGCAGTTCTTC.

This chain links TRBV19 with TRBJ2-3; D tentatively fits TRBD1 or TRBD2 (5 bases each). Germline CDR1 reads LNHDA; CDR2 reads SQIVND (reference sequence). Trimming stripped 10 bases from V and 2 bases from J, with 22 bases between. This CDR3 contains 16 residues. CDR3 residues: CATLGVGDDYTDTQYF. For the CDR3, the DNA is TGTGCCACCCTAGGGGTAGGGGACGATTACACAGATACGCAGTATTTT.

The V gene is TRBV9, the J gene TRBJ2-7; D remains unclear. Trimming removed 0 bases at V and 7 bases at J, with 14 bases between. The CDR3 is made up of 14 amino acids. CDR1 SGDLS and CDR2 YYNGEE come from the germline V gene. The CDR3 here is CASSVDPGSREQYF. CDR3 sequence (DNA): TGTGCCAGCAGCGTAGATCCGGGCTCGCGGGAGCAGTACTTC.

This clone was seen just once. The chain is built from TRBV4-3 and TRBJ1-4, with D hard to call. CDR3 length: 16 amino acids. Germline CDR1 reads LGHNA; CDR2 reads YSLEER. V was shortened by 0 bases and J by 3 bases, with 11 bases between the two germline ends. CDR3 in DNA: TGCGCCAGCAGCCAAGAGGGAGGCAGTGCTAATGAAAAACTGTTTTTT. Translated, it gives CASSQEGGSANEKLFF.

The chain carries TRBV5-4 and TRBJ2-4; 8 nucleotides align to TRBD1. Germline CDR1 and CDR2: SGHNT and YYREEE (reference sequence). The CDR3 sequence is 14 residues long. With V trimmed by 0 bases and J by 5 bases, 1 base remained unmatched. The chain's CDR3 is CASSLGGQENIQYF. In DNA form, the CDR3 reads TGTGCCAGCAGCTTGGGGGGACAGGAAAACATTCAGTACTTC.

V and J are TRBV7-8 and TRBJ2-3, with D unclear. The CDR3 runs to 16 residues. The germline gives CDR1 SGHVS, CDR2 FQNEAQ. Trimming shortened V by 7 bases and J by 1 base, and 18 bases separated the two germline ends. For the CDR3, the DNA is TGTGCCAGCAACAAAGGACCGGTTGGGGGCACAGATACGCAGTATTTT. As protein: CASNKGPVGGTDTQYF. The variable domain in full, completed from reference TRBV7-8 and TRBJ2-3, reads GAGVSQSPRYKVAKRGQDVALRCDPISGHVSLFWYQQALGQGPEFLTYFQNEAQLDKSGLPSDRFFAERPEGSVSTLKIQRTQQEDSAVYLCASNKGPVGGTDTQYFGPGTRLTVL.

The chain carries TRBV28 and TRBJ1-4; D is unclear. The CDR3 loop spans 15 amino acids. The V and J ends lost 5 bases and 0 bases respectively, with 10 bases between them. From germline, CDR1 is MDHEN and CDR2 SYDVKM. The CDR3 spells CASSPPATTNEKLFF. CDR3 bases: TGTGCCAGCAGTCCCCCGGCGACAACTAATGAAAAACTGTTTTTT.

The chain joins TRBV7-9 to TRBJ1-1; 7 bases agree with TRBD1. The V gene's germline CDR1 is SEHNR and CDR2 FQNEAQ (reference sequence). The CDR3 covers 13 residues. V shed 5 bases, J shed 5 bases, and the junction held 5 bases outside the gene matches. The CDR3 loop reads CASSGDRVTEAFF. Here the CDR3 DNA reads TGTGCCAGCAGCGGTGACAGGGTTACTGAAGCTTTCTTT.

Here the CDR3 reads CASNEMGQDNSPLHF. The CDR3, as DNA: TGTGCCAGCAACGAAATGGGACAGGATAATTCACCCCTCCACTTT. The chain links TRBV6-1 to TRBJ1-6, with TRBD1 identical over 8 bases. The V segment lost 7 bases and the J segment 5 bases; nucleotides outside the gene matches: 7. There are 15 residues in the CDR3. Per the germline V gene, CDR1 is MNHNS and CDR2 is SASEGT.

This clone was counted between two and nine times. The chain recombines TRBV28 with TRBJ1-2; D not certain. V lost 2 bases and J 4 bases, leaving 11 bases between the germline ends. The CDR3 runs 14 residues. Germline values: CDR1 MDHEN, CDR2 SYDVKM. The CDR3 nucleotides are TGTGCCAGCAGTTTACCGGAACGGGGCTATGGCTACACCTTC. Translated, it gives CASSLPERGYGYTF.

V is TRBV6-5 and J is TRBJ1-2; the match to TRBD1 covers 7 bases. The CDR3 loop spans 12 amino acids. Trimming took 6 bases from V and 5 from J; bases not matched to a gene: 3. Germline values: CDR1 MNHEY, CDR2 SVGAGI. The CDR3 region is CASSPQGYGYTF. The CDR3 DNA reads TGTGCCAGCAGCCCACAGGGGTATGGCTACACCTTC.

The chain is built from TRBV4-1 and TRBJ2-2, with 10 bases identical to TRBD1. The CDR3 totals 15 residues. Germline assignment: CDR1 MGHRA and CDR2 YSYEKL. The J segment lost 4 bases and the V segment lost 2 bases, leaving 1 base of the junction unmatched. The CDR3 loop is CASSQRDRGTGELFF. CDR3 DNA sequence: TGCGCCAGCAGCCAACGGGACAGGGGCACCGGGGAGCTGTTTTTT.

The chain links TRBV28 to TRBJ2-1; 12 bases agree with TRBD2. Germline V gene data show CDR1 as MDHEN and CDR2 as SYDVKM. The V and J ends lost 7 bases and 3 bases, in that order; junction bases with no gene match: 10. The CDR3 has 17 residues. The CDR3 region has the DNA TGTGCCAGCACCCTGAGGACTAGCGGGAACGTCTACAATGAGCAGTTCTTC. This gives the protein CASTLRTSGNVYNEQFF.

The J gene is TRBJ1-1, the V gene TRBV19; TRBD1 might be the D (6 bases). The CDR3 consists of 14 residues. Germline CDR1 LNHDA, CDR2 SQIVND (reference sequence). V lost 3 bases, J lost 1 base, and 9 bases lay in between. The CDR3 loop reads CASSMGQPNTEAFF. CDR3 nucleotide sequence: TGTGCCAGTAGTATGGGACAACCGAACACTGAAGCTTTCTTT.

The rearrangement links TRBV7-2 to TRBJ2-1, with 11 bases identical to TRBD2. Germline-derived CDR1 and CDR2 are SGHTA and FQGNSA. Trimming took 0 bases from V and 0 from J; bases not matched to a gene: 4. The CDR3 covers 18 residues. CDR3: CASSLATSGKSSYNEQFF. The CDR3 DNA sequence: TGTGCCAGCAGCTTAGCGACTAGCGGGAAGAGCTCCTACAATGAGCAGTTCTTC.

The chain combines TRBV7-2 with TRBJ1-2; perhaps TRBD1 as D (5 bases). The CDR3 sequence is 15 residues long. Germline CDR1 reads SGHTA; CDR2 reads FQGNSA. The V end lost 2 bases, the J end lost 4 bases, and 14 bases lay between the germline ends. The CDR3 spells CASSLSRGRAYGYTF. CDR3 DNA: TGTGCCAGCAGCTTATCCCGGGGCCGGGCCTATGGCTACACCTTC. The variable domain in full, completed from reference TRBV7-2 and TRBJ1-2, reads GAGVSQSPSNKVTEKGKDVELRCDPISGHTALYWYRQSLGQGLEFLIYFQGNSAPDKSGLPSDRFSAERTGGSVSTLTIQRTQQEDSAVYLCASSLSRGRAYGYTFGSGTRLTVV.

CDR3 sequence (DNA): TGTGCCAGCAGCCACAGGGGTGCCGGGGAGCTGTTTTTT. Protein: CASSHRGAGELFF. The V gene is TRBV11-2, the J gene TRBJ2-2; TRBD1 aligns across 7 bases. The CDR3 spans 13 residues. CDR1 SGHAT and CDR2 FQNNGV come from the germline V gene. J lost 6 bases, V lost 5 bases, and 3 bases had no gene match.

V gene TRBV4-3 combines with J gene TRBJ1-2; D uncertain. Trimming stripped 0 bases from V and 6 bases from J, with 14 bases between. This CDR3 has 15 amino acids. Germline loops: CDR1 LGHNA, CDR2 YSLEER. The DNA for the CDR3 is TGCGCCAGCAGCCAAGATGCGGGGAAGGGTCATGGCTACACCTTC. Translated, it gives CASSQDAGKGHGYTF.

The V gene is TRBV11-2, the J gene TRBJ2-2; D tentatively reads TRBD1 or TRBD2 (5 bases each). Germline CDR1 SGHAT, CDR2 FQNNGV. Trimming removed 6 bases at V and 2 bases at J, with 13 bases between. The CDR3 is made up of 15 amino acids. This CDR3 is CASRRPGPNTGELFF. The DNA of the CDR3 is TGTGCCAGCAGAAGACCGGGACCAAACACCGGGGAGCTGTTTTTT.

This rearrangement joins TRBV19 to TRBJ2-7, with TRBD2 matching 8 bases. With 1 base clipped from V and 3 bases from J, the junction kept 2 bases outside the gene matches. The CDR3 loop spans 14 amino acids. Per germline, CDR1 LNHDA and CDR2 SQIVND (reference sequence). CDR3 DNA sequence: TGTGCCAGTAGTATAGTGGCGGGGGGCTACGAGCAGTACTTC. This gives the protein CASSIVAGGYEQYF.

This chain connects TRBV28 to TRBJ1-2; 8 bases are shared with TRBD1. The CDR3 extends over 15 amino acids. From germline, CDR1 is MDHEN and CDR2 SYDVKM. With V trimmed by 2 bases and J by 4 bases, 6 bases remained unmatched. In DNA, the CDR3 is TGTGCCAGCAGTTTAAGGACAGGGCTAGGCTATGGCTACACCTTC. Its protein product is CASSLRTGLGYGYTF.

The chain carries TRBV4-2 and TRBJ2-1; D might be TRBD1 (8 bases). CDR3 length equals 15 residues. Per the germline V gene, CDR1 is LGHNA and CDR2 is YNFKEQ. Trimming stripped 3 bases from V and 3 bases from J, with 12 bases between. CDR3 bases: TGTGCCAGCAGCCAGACAGGGGACTACTACAATGAGCAGTTCTTC. Amino acid sequence: CASSQTGDYYNEQFF.

The chain combines TRBV19 with TRBJ2-7; D not resolved. The CDR3 totals 11 residues. Germline loops: CDR1 LNHDA, CDR2 SQIVND (reference sequence). Trimming stripped 5 bases from V and 2 bases from J, with 4 bases between. The CDR3 DNA sequence: TGTGCCAGTAGTGACGCCTACGAGCAGTACTTC. It encodes CASSDAYEQYF.

V gene TRBV5-1 combines with J gene TRBJ2-7; no reliable D call. Germline CDR1 reads SGHRS; CDR2 reads YFSETQ. This CDR3 is built from 15 residues. V gave up 5 bases and J gave up 5 bases, with 20 bases separating them. As DNA, the CDR3 is TGCGCCAGCAGTCGACGCGGCGAGGTTTGGCACGAGCAGTACTTC. The encoded protein is CASSRRGEVWHEQYF.

The rearrangement uses TRBV7-9 and TRBJ1-6, with unresolved D. The ends were cut back, 2 bases at V and 9 bases at J, with 11 bases in the middle. Germline-derived CDR1 and CDR2 are SEHNR and FQNEAQ (reference sequence). CDR3 length: 14 amino acids. CDR3 in amino acids: CASSLYDRASPLHF. The CDR3, as DNA: TGTGCCAGCAGCTTATATGACCGAGCTTCACCCCTCCACTTT.

This chain links TRBV11-2 with TRBJ2-7; weak D call: TRBD1 (5 bases). This CDR3 has 14 residues. Trimming cost V 3 bases and J 2 bases, with 11 bases left between them. In germline, CDR1 is SGHAT, CDR2 FQNNGV. The CDR3 loop is CASSLTVLPYEQYF. The CDR3 DNA follows: TGTGCCAGCAGCTTGACAGTTCTCCCCTACGAGCAGTACTTC. The entire variable domain, with the rest obtained from reference TRBV11-2 and TRBJ2-7, is as follows: EAGVAQSPRYKIIEKRQSVAFWCNPISGHATLYWYQQILGQGPKLLIQFQNNGVVDDSQLPKDRFSAERLKGVDSTLKIQPAKLEDSAVYLCASSLTVLPYEQYFGPGTRLTVT.